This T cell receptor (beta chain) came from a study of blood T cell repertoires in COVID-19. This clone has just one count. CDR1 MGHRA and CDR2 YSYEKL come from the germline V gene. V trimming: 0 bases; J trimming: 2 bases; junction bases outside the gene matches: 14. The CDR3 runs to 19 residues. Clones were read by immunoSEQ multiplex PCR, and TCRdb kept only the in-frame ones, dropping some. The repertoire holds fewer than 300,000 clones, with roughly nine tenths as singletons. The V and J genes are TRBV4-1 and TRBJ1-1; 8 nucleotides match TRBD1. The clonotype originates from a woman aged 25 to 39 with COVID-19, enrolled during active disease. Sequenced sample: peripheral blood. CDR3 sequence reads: CASSQDDGQGRNLNTEAFF. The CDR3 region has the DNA TGCGCCAGCAGCCAAGATGACGGACAGGGACGTAACTTAAACACTGAAGCTTTCTTT.